These T cell receptor beta chains were read from a single sample in a study of PD-1 blockade in classical Hodgkin lymphoma. Sequencing was performed with immunoSEQ multiplex PCR; in TCRdb, only in-frame clones are kept and a portion is missing. Of tens of thousands of clones listed, around 86% are singletons. Here the sequenced sample was peripheral blood mononuclear cells (PBMCs), taken at baseline. The receptor set was obtained from a human donor with classical Hodgkin lymphoma. The CDR3 runs from the conserved cysteine through the conserved F or W. The D gene is left open where the match is weak. Some rows mark clone size as missing; the rest say once, few, many or name a class of expanded clone.

j_call: TRBJ1-5
clone_size: -
d_call: TRBD1
v_call: TRBV5-6
cdr3_aa: CASSLLQGAGQPQHF
cdr3_nt: TGTGCCAGCAGCTTACTGCAGGGGGCAGGGCAGCCCCAGCATTTT

j_call: TRBJ1-1
clone_size: -
d_call: -
v_call: TRBV7-6
cdr3_aa: CASSLGQGNTEAFF
cdr3_nt: TGTGCCAGCAGCTTAGGGCAGGGGAACACTGAAGCTTTCTTT

j_call: TRBJ2-5
clone_size: -
d_call: -
v_call: TRBV6-5
cdr3_aa: CASSFRRGQETQYF
cdr3_nt: TGTGCCAGCAGCTTTAGGCGGGGTCAAGAGACCCAGTACTTC

j_call: TRBJ2-2
clone_size: -
d_call: TRBD2
v_call: TRBV4-2
cdr3_aa: CASSIREGHLSGELFF
cdr3_nt: TGTGCCAGCAGCATTCGGGAGGGCCATCTCTCCGGGGAGCTGTTTTTT

j_call: TRBJ1-1
clone_size: -
d_call: TRBD1
v_call: TRBV7-9
cdr3_aa: CASSPRDRVNTEAFF
cdr3_nt: TGTGCCAGCAGTCCCCGGGACAGAGTAAACACTGAAGCTTTCTTT

j_call: TRBJ1-1
clone_size: -
d_call: -
v_call: TRBV7-9
cdr3_aa: CASSLKGSIAEAFF
cdr3_nt: TGTGCCAGCAGCTTAAAGGGTTCGATCGCTGAAGCTTTCTTT

j_call: TRBJ2-7
clone_size: -
d_call: TRBD1
v_call: TRBV19
cdr3_aa: CASSSRDRGPTFYEQYF
cdr3_nt: TGTGCCAGTAGTTCCCGGGACAGGGGTCCTACCTTCTACGAGCAGTACTTC

j_call: TRBJ1-2
clone_size: -
d_call: -
v_call: TRBV18
cdr3_aa: CANSHRQARIGYGYTF
cdr3_nt: TGTGCCAACTCTCACAGGCAGGCTCGGATAGGTTATGGCTACACCTTC

j_call: TRBJ2-5
clone_size: -
d_call: -
v_call: TRBV20-1
cdr3_aa: CSASGSSTQYF
cdr3_nt: TGCAGTGCTAGCGGGAGTTCGACCCAGTACTTC

j_call: TRBJ1-1
clone_size: once
d_call: -
v_call: TRBV27
cdr3_aa: CASSPRSNTEAFF
cdr3_nt: TGTGCCAGCAGTCCCCGATCTAACACTGAAGCTTTCTTT

j_call: TRBJ2-7
clone_size: -
d_call: -
v_call: TRBV6-1
cdr3_aa: CASSDLGRYEQYF
cdr3_nt: TGTGCCAGCAGTGATTTAGGCAGGTACGAGCAGTACTTC

j_call: TRBJ1-2
clone_size: -
d_call: TRBD1
v_call: TRBV6-5
cdr3_aa: CASSYLRTGGGYTF
cdr3_nt: TGTGCCAGCAGTTACTTGCGGACAGGGGGGGGCTACACCTTC

j_call: TRBJ1-3
clone_size: -
d_call: -
v_call: TRBV5-6
cdr3_aa: CASSLLESSGNTIYF
cdr3_nt: TGTGCCAGCAGCCTCTTGGAGAGCTCTGGAAACACCATATATTTT

j_call: TRBJ1-2
clone_size: once
d_call: -
v_call: TRBV28
cdr3_aa: CASSPLWGADYGYTF
cdr3_nt: TGTGCCAGCAGCCCACTGTGGGGGGCTGACTATGGCTACACCTTC

j_call: TRBJ2-1
clone_size: -
d_call: TRBD2
v_call: TRBV5-1
cdr3_aa: CASSLGGSSYNEQFF
cdr3_nt: TGCGCCAGCAGCTTGGGCGGGAGCTCCTACAATGAGCAGTTCTTC

j_call: TRBJ2-3
clone_size: -
d_call: TRBD1
v_call: TRBV18
cdr3_aa: CASSPTQGSTDTQYF
cdr3_nt: TGTGCCAGCTCACCAACACAGGGGAGCACAGATACGCAGTATTTT

j_call: TRBJ2-6
clone_size: -
d_call: -
v_call: TRBV25-1
cdr3_aa: CASSNRVSGANVLTF
cdr3_nt: TGTGCCAGCAGTAACAGGGTTTCTGGGGCCAACGTCCTGACTTTC

j_call: TRBJ2-1
clone_size: few
d_call: -
v_call: TRBV27
cdr3_aa: CASSFWGGENNEQFF
cdr3_nt: TGTGCCAGCAGTTTTTGGGGAGGTGAAAACAATGAGCAGTTCTTC

j_call: TRBJ2-1
clone_size: -
d_call: TRBD2
v_call: TRBV2
cdr3_aa: CASRAGTSADNEQFF
cdr3_nt: TGTGCCAGCAGAGCCGGGACTAGCGCCGACAATGAGCAGTTCTTC

j_call: TRBJ2-3
clone_size: -
d_call: TRBD1
v_call: TRBV4-1
cdr3_aa: CASSQGRDRGSTDTQYF
cdr3_nt: TGCGCCAGCAGCCAAGGAAGGGACAGGGGTTCCACAGATACGCAGTATTTT

j_call: TRBJ2-3
clone_size: -
d_call: TRBD2
v_call: TRBV4-1
cdr3_aa: CASSQDRGAGGLDTQYF
cdr3_nt: TGCGCCAGCAGCCAAGATCGTGGAGCGGGAGGGCTAGATACGCAGTATTTT

j_call: TRBJ1-5
clone_size: -
d_call: -
v_call: TRBV7-9
cdr3_aa: CASSLEGQPQHF
cdr3_nt: TGTGCCAGCAGCTTGGAGGGTCAGCCCCAGCATTTT

j_call: TRBJ1-2
clone_size: -
d_call: -
v_call: TRBV5-6
cdr3_aa: CASNSGTLGTHGYTF
cdr3_nt: TGTGCCAGCAACTCAGGGACCCTCGGAACTCATGGCTACACCTTC

j_call: TRBJ1-2
clone_size: -
d_call: TRBD1
v_call: TRBV5-1
cdr3_aa: CASRRDSANYGYTF
cdr3_nt: TGCGCCAGCAGGCGGGACAGCGCAAACTATGGCTACACCTTC

j_call: TRBJ2-1
clone_size: -
d_call: -
v_call: TRBV23-1
cdr3_aa: CASSQSPKNRTCYNEQFF
cdr3_nt: TGCGCCAGCAGTCAATCGCCTAAGAACAGGACTTGCTACAATGAGCAGTTCTTC

j_call: TRBJ1-2
clone_size: -
d_call: TRBD1
v_call: TRBV19
cdr3_aa: CASTDRDRGGYTF
cdr3_nt: TGTGCCAGTACCGATCGGGACAGGGGTGGCTACACCTTC

j_call: TRBJ2-3
clone_size: -
d_call: TRBD2
v_call: TRBV29-1
cdr3_aa: CSVGTGTSGSPDTQYF
cdr3_nt: TGCAGCGTAGGAACGGGGACTAGCGGGAGCCCAGATACGCAGTATTTT

j_call: TRBJ2-1
clone_size: -
d_call: TRBD1
v_call: TRBV19
cdr3_aa: CASSIDRDRANEQFF
cdr3_nt: TGTGCCAGTAGTATCGACCGGGACAGGGCCAATGAGCAGTTCTTC

j_call: TRBJ1-5
clone_size: -
d_call: TRBD1
v_call: TRBV7-2
cdr3_aa: CASSLETGNSQPQHF
cdr3_nt: TGTGCCAGCAGCTTGGAGACAGGGAACAGTCAGCCCCAGCATTTT

j_call: TRBJ2-3
clone_size: -
d_call: -
v_call: TRBV11-2
cdr3_aa: CASSFVATYTDTQYF
cdr3_nt: TGTGCCAGCAGCTTCGTTGCGACCTACACAGATACGCAGTATTTT

j_call: TRBJ1-2
clone_size: -
d_call: -
v_call: TRBV7-9
cdr3_aa: CASSLGDKGSGYTF
cdr3_nt: TGTGCCAGCAGCTTGGGGGACAAAGGGAGTGGCTACACCTTC

j_call: TRBJ2-7
clone_size: -
d_call: TRBD2
v_call: TRBV6-5
cdr3_aa: CASSYSGLGYEQYF
cdr3_nt: TGTGCCAGCAGTTACTCCGGACTAGGCTACGAGCAGTACTTC

j_call: TRBJ2-7
clone_size: -
d_call: -
v_call: TRBV30
cdr3_aa: CAWSVRPTYEQYF
cdr3_nt: TGTGCCTGGAGTGTACGCCCCACCTACGAGCAGTACTTC

j_call: TRBJ1-2
clone_size: -
d_call: -
v_call: TRBV19
cdr3_aa: CASNQGAGIGAYGYTF
cdr3_nt: TGTGCCAGTAACCAGGGTGCTGGAATCGGTGCCTATGGCTACACCTTC

j_call: TRBJ2-7
clone_size: -
d_call: -
v_call: TRBV28
cdr3_aa: CASSLEKGYFSYEQYF
cdr3_nt: TGTGCCAGCAGTTTAGAAAAGGGGTACTTCTCCTACGAGCAGTACTTC

j_call: TRBJ1-5
clone_size: -
d_call: -
v_call: TRBV7-2
cdr3_aa: CASSFGEGQPQHF
cdr3_nt: TGTGCCAGCAGCTTCGGTGAGGGTCAGCCCCAGCATTTT

j_call: TRBJ2-5
clone_size: -
d_call: -
v_call: TRBV29-1
cdr3_aa: CSVEDSPQTQYF
cdr3_nt: TGCAGCGTTGAAGATTCCCCCCAGACCCAGTACTTC

j_call: TRBJ1-1
clone_size: -
d_call: TRBD1
v_call: TRBV4-1
cdr3_aa: CASSQEDRGRGRITEAFF
cdr3_nt: TGCGCCAGCAGCCAAGAGGACAGGGGGCGAGGAAGGATCACTGAAGCTTTCTTT

j_call: TRBJ2-1
clone_size: once
d_call: TRBD2
v_call: TRBV9
cdr3_aa: CASSPGVTSGIYNEQFF
cdr3_nt: TGTGCCAGCAGCCCCGGTGTCACTAGCGGAATATACAATGAGCAGTTCTTC

j_call: TRBJ2-5
clone_size: -
d_call: -
v_call: TRBV5-8
cdr3_aa: CASSLNLRRETQYF
cdr3_nt: TGTGCCAGCAGCTTGAACCTACGAAGAGAGACCCAGTACTTC

j_call: TRBJ2-2
clone_size: -
d_call: -
v_call: TRBV7-8
cdr3_aa: CASTSGARNTGELFF
cdr3_nt: TGTGCCAGCACCTCGGGGGCCAGGAACACCGGGGAGCTGTTTTTT

j_call: TRBJ2-6
clone_size: -
d_call: TRBD1
v_call: TRBV11-2
cdr3_aa: CASSLRWTGSSGANVLTF
cdr3_nt: TGTGCCAGCAGCTTACGCTGGACAGGGAGCTCTGGGGCCAACGTCCTGACTTTC

j_call: TRBJ2-2
clone_size: -
d_call: -
v_call: TRBV5-1
cdr3_aa: CASSFTAGANTGELFF
cdr3_nt: TGCGCCAGCAGCTTCACGGCAGGGGCGAACACCGGGGAGCTGTTTTTT

j_call: TRBJ1-4
clone_size: -
d_call: TRBD1
v_call: TRBV7-2
cdr3_aa: CASSKQGANEKLFF
cdr3_nt: TGTGCCAGCAGCAAACAGGGGGCTAATGAAAAACTGTTTTTT

j_call: TRBJ2-3
clone_size: -
d_call: TRBD2
v_call: TRBV2
cdr3_aa: CASLLAGPTDTQYF
cdr3_nt: TGTGCCAGCTTGCTAGCGGGGCCCACAGATACGCAGTATTTT

j_call: TRBJ2-3
clone_size: -
d_call: -
v_call: TRBV7-9
cdr3_aa: CASSSPPVGDREGDTQYF
cdr3_nt: TGTGCCAGCAGCTCTCCTCCGGTAGGAGACAGAGAGGGAGATACGCAGTATTTT

j_call: TRBJ1-2
clone_size: -
d_call: -
v_call: TRBV2
cdr3_aa: CASSLPGVAYGYTF
cdr3_nt: TGTGCCAGCAGTCTACCGGGGGTGGCCTATGGCTACACCTTC

j_call: TRBJ2-7
clone_size: -
d_call: TRBD2
v_call: TRBV13
cdr3_aa: CASSLRVAGDEQYF
cdr3_nt: TGTGCCAGCAGCTTACGAGTAGCGGGAGACGAGCAGTACTTC

j_call: TRBJ1-1
clone_size: -
d_call: -
v_call: TRBV7-9
cdr3_aa: CASSPPMILSAEAFF
cdr3_nt: TGTGCCAGCAGCCCGCCGATGATTTTGTCTGCAGAAGCTTTCTTT